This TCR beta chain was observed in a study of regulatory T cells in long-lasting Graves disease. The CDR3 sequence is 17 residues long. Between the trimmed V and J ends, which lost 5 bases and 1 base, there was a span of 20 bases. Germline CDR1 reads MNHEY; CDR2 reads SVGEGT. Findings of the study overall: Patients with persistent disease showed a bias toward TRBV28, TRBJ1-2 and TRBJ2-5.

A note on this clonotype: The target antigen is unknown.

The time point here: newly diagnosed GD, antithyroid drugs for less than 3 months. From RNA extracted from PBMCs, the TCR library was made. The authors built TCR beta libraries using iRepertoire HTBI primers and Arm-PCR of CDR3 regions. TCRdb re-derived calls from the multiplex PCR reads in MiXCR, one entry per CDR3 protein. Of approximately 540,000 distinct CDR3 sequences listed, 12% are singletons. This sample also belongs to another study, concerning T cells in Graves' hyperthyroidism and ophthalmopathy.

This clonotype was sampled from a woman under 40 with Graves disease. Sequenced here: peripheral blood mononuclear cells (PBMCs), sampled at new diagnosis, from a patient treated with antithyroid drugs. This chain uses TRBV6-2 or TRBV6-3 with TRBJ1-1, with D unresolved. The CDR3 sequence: CASSEIVRGDRNTEAFF. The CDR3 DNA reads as TGTGCCAGCAGTGAAATCGTACGGGGTGATCGGAACACTGAAGCTTTCTTT.